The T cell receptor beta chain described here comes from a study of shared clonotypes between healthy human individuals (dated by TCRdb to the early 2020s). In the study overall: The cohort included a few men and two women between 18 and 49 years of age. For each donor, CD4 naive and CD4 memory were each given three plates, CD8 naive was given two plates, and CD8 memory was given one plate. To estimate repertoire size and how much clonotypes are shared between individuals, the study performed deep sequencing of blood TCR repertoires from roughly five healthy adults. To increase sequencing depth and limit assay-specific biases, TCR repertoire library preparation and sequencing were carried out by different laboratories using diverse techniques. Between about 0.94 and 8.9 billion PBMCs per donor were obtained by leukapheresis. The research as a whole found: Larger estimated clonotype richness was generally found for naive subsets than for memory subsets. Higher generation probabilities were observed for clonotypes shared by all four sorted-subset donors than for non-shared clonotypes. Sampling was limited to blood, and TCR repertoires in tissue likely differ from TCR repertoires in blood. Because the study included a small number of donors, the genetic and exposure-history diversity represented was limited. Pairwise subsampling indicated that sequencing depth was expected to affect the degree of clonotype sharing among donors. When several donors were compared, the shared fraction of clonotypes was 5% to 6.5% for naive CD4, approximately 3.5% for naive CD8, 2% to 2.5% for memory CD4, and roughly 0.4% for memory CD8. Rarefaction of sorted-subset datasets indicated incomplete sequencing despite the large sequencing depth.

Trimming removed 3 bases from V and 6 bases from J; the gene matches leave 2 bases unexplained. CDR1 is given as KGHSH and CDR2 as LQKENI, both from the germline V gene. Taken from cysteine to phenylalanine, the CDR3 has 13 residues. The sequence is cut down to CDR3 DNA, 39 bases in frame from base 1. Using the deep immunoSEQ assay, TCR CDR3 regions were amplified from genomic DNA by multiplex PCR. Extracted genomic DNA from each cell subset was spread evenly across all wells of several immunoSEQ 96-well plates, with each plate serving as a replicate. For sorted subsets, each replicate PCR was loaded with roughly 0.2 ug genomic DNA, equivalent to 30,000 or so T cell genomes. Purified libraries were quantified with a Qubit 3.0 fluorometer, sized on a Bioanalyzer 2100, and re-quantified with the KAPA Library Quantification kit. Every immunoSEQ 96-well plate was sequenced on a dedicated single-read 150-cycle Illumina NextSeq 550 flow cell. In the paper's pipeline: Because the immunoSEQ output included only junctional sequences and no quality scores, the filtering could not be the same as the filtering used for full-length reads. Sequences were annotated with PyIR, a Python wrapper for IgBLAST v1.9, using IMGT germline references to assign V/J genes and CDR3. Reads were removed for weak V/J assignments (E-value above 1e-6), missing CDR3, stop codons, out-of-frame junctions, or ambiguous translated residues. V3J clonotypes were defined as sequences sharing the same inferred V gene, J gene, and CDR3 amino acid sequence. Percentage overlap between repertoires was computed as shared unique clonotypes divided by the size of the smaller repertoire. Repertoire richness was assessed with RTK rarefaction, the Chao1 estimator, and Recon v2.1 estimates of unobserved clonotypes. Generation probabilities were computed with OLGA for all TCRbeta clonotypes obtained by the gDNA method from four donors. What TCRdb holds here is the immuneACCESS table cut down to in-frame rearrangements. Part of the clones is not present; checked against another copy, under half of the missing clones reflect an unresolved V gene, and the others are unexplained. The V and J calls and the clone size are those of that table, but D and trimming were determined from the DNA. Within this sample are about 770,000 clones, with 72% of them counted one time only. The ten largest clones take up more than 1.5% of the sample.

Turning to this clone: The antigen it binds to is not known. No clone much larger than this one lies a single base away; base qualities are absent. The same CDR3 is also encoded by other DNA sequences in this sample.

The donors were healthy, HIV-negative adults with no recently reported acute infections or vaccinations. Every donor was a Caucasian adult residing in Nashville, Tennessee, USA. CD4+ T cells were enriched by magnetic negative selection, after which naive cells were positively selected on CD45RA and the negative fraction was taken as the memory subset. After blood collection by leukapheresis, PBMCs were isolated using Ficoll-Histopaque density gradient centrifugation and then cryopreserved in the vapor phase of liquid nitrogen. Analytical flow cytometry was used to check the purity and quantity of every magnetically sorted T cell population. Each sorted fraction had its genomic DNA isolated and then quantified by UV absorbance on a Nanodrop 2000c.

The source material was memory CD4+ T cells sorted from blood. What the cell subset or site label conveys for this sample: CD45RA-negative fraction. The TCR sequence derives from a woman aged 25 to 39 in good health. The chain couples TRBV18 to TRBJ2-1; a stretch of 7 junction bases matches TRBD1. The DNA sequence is TGTGCCAGCTCACCTGACAGGGTCAATGAGCAGTTCTTC. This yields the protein CASSPDRVNEQFF.